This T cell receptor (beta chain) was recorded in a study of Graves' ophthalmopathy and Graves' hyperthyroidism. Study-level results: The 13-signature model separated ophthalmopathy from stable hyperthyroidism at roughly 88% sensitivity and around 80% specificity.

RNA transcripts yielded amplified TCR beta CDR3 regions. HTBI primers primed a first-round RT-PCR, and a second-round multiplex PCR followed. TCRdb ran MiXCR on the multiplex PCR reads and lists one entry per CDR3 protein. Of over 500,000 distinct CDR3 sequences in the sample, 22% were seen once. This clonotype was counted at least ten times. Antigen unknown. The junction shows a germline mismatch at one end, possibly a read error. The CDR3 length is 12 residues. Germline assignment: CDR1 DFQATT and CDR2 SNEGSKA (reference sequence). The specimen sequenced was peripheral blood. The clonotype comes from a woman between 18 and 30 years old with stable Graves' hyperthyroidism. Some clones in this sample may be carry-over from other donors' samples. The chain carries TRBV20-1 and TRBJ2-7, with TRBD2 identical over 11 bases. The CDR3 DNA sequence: TGCAGTTCTAGCGGGGGGCCAGGCGAGCAGTACTTC. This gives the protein CSSSGGPGEQYF.